This T cell receptor beta chain was recorded in a study of T cells in Graves' hyperthyroidism and ophthalmopathy. Across the study: Peripheral blood was obtained at initial diagnosis, preceding any treatment.

The authors took PBMCs from 10 ml fresh peripheral blood. CDR1 is SGHDN, CDR2 FVKESK, per germline. The length of the CDR3 is 17 residues. After removal of 4 bases from V and 1 base from J, the junction contained 10 bases not matched to a gene. The investigators amplified TCR beta CDR3 regions from RNA transcripts. Carried out on the TCR CDR3, a first-round RT-PCR used the HTBI primer set. TCRdb independently ran MiXCR on the multiplex PCR reads; one entry per CDR3 protein. The sample shows more than 350,000 distinct CDR3 sequences, 15% of them seen only once. V gene TRBV14 combines with J gene TRBJ2-5, with 9 bases aligning to TRBD2. Sequenced: blood. This TCR was recovered from a woman in her 30s with Graves' hyperthyroidism. The CDR3 nucleotides read TGTGCCAGCAGCCCTTGGGGCCTAGCGGGATCCCAAGAGACCCAGTACTTC. Amino acids: CASSPWGLAGSQETQYF.